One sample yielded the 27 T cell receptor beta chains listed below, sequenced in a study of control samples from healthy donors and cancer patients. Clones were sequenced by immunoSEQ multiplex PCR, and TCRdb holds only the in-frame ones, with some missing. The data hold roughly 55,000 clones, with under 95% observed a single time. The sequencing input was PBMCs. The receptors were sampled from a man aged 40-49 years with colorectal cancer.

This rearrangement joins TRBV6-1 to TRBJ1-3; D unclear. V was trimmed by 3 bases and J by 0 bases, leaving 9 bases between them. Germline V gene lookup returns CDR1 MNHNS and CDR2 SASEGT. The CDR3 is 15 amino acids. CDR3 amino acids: CASSDGQSSGNTIYF. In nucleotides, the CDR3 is TGTGCCAGCAGTGATGGCCAGAGCTCTGGAAACACCATATATTTT.

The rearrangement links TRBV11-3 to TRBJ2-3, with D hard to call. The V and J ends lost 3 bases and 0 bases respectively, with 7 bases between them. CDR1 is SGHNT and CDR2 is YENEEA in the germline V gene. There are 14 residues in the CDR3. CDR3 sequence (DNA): TGTGCCAGCAGCTTGACGGTTAGCACAGATACGCAGTATTTT. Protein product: CASSLTVSTDTQYF.

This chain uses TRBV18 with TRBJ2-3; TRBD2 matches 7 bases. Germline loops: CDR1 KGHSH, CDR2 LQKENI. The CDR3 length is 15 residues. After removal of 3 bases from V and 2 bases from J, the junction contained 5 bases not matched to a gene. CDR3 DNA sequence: TGTGCCAGCTCACCGGGGGAGGGAAACACAGATACGCAGTATTTT. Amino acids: CASSPGEGNTDTQYF.

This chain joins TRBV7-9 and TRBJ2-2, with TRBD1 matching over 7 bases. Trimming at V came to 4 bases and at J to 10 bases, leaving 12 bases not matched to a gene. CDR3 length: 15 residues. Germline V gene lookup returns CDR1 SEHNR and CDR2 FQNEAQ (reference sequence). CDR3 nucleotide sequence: TGTGCCAGCAGCTCCCGGGACAGTACCCATGAGGAGCTGTTTTTT. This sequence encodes CASSSRDSTHEELFF.

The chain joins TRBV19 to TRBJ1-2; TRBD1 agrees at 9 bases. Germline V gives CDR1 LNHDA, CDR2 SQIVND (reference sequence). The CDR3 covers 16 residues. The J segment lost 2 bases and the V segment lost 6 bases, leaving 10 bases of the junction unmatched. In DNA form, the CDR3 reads TGTGCCAGTAGCGACGCGGACAGGGGAGGGAACTATGGCTACACCTTC. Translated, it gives CASSDADRGGNYGYTF.

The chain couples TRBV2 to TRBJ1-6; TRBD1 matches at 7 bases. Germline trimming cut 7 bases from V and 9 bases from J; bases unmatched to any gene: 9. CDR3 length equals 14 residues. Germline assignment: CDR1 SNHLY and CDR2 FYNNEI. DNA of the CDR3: TGTGCCAGCATGCGACAGGGAGGTCGTTCACCCCTCCACTTT. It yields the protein CASMRQGGRSPLHF. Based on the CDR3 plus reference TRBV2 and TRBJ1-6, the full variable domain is EPEVTQTPSHQVTQMGQEVILRCVPISNHLYFYWYRQILGQKVEFLVSFYNNEISEKSEIFDDQFSVERPDGSNFTLKIRSTKLEDSAMYFCASMRQGGRSPLHFGNGTRLTVT.

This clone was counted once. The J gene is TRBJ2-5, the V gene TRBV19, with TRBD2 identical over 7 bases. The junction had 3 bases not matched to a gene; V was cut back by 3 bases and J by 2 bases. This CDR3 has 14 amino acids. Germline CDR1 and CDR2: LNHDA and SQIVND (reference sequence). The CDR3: CASSMLGGQETQYF. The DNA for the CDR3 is TGTGCCAGTAGTATGCTGGGGGGGCAAGAGACCCAGTACTTC.

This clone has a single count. The DNA of the CDR3 is TGCGCCAGCAGCTTGGAGGGGGGGACAACTAATGAAAAACTGTTTTTT. Protein: CASSLEGGTTNEKLFF. This chain uses TRBV5-1 with TRBJ1-4, with a weak D call TRBD1 (6 bases). Germline values: CDR1 SGHRS, CDR2 YFSETQ. V shed 0 bases and J shed 0 bases, with 9 bases lying between them. This CDR3 region has 16 residues.

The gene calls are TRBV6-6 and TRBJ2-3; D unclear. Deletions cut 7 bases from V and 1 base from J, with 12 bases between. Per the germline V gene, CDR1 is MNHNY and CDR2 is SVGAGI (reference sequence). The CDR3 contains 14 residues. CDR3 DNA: TGTGCCAGCATCTTGGGGATTGGCACAGATACGCAGTATTTT. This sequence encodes CASILGIGTDTQYF.

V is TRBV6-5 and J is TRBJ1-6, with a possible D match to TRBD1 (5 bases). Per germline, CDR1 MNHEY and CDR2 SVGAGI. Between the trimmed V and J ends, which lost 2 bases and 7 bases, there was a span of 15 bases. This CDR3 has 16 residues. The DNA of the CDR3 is TGTGCCAGCAGTTACGGACCGGGGACTACAAATTCACCCCTCCACTTT. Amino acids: CASSYGPGTTNSPLHF.

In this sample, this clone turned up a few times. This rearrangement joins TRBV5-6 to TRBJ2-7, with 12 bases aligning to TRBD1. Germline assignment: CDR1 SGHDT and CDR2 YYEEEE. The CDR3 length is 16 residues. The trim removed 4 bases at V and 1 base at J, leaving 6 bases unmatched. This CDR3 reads CASSVGTGGRSYEQYF. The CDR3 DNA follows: TGTGCCAGCAGCGTTGGGACAGGGGGCCGATCCTACGAGCAGTACTTC.

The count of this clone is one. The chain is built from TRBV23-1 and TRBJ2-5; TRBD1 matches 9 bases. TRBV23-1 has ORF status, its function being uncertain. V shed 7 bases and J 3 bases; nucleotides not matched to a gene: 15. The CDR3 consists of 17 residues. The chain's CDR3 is CASIRDRVHPGEETQYF. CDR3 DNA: TGCGCCAGCATAAGGGACAGGGTGCACCCCGGCGAAGAGACCCAGTACTTC.

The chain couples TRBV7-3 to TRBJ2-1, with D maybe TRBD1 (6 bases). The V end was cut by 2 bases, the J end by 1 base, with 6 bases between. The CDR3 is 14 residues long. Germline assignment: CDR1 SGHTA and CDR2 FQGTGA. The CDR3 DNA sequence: TGTGCCAGCAGCTTACAGGGGTCCTACAATGAGCAGTTCTTC. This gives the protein CASSLQGSYNEQFF.

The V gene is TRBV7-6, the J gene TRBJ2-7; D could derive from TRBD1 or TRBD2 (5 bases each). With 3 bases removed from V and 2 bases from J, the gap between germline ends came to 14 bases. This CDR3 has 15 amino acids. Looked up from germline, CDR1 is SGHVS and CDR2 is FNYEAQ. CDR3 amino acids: CASSFSGDGAYEQYF. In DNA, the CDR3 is TGTGCCAGCAGCTTTTCCGGGGACGGAGCCTACGAGCAGTACTTC.

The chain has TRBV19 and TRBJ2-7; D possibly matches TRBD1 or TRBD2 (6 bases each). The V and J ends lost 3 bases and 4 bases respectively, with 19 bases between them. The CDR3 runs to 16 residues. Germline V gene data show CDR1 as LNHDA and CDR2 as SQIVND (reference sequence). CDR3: CASSISPGGSSYEQYF. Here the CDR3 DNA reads TGTGCCAGTAGTATTAGCCCCGGGGGCAGTTCTTACGAGCAGTACTTC.

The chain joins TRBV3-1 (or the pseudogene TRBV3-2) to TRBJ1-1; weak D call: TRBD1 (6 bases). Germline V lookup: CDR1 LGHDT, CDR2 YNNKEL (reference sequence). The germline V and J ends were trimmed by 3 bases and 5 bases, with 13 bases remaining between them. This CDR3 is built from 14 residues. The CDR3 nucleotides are TGTGCCAGCAGCCAGTATCAAGGGGGTACTGAAGCTTTCTTT. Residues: CASSQYQGGTEAFF.

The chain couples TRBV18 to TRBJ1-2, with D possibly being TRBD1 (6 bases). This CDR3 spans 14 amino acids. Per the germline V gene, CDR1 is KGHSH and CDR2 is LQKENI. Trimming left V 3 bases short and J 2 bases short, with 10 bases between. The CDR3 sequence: CASSPGQSNYGYTF. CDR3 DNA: TGTGCCAGCTCACCCGGACAGTCAAACTATGGCTACACCTTC.

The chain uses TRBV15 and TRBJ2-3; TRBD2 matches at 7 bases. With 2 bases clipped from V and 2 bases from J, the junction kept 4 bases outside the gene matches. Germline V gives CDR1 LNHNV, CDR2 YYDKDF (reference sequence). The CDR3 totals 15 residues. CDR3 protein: CATSRLAVTTDTQYF. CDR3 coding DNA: TGTGCCACCAGCAGACTAGCGGTCACCACAGATACGCAGTATTTT.

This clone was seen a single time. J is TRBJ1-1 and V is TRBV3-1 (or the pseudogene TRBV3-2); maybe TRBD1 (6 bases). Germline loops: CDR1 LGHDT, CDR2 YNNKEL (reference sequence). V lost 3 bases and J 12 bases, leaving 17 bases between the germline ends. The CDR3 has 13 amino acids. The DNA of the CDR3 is TGTGCCAGCAGCCACCGCGGAGGGGACAAGACTTTCTTT. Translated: CASSHRGGDKTFF.

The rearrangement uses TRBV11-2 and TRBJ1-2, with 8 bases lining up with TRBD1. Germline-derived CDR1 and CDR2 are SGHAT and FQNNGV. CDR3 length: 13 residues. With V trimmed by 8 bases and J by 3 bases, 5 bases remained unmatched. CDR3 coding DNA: TGTGCCAGCGGGCAGGGGGCGCACTATGGCTACACCTTC. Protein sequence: CASGQGAHYGYTF. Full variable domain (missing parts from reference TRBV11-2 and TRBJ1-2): EAGVAQSPRYKIIEKRQSVAFWCNPISGHATLYWYQQILGQGPKLLIQFQNNGVVDDSQLPKDRFSAERLKGVDSTLKIQPAKLEDSAVYLCASGQGAHYGYTFGSGTRLTVV.

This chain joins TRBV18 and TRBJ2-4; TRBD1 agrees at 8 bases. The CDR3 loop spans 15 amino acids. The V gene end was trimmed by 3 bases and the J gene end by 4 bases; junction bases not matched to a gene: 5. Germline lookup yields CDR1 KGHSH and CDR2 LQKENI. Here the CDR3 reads CASSPGRDRKNIQYF. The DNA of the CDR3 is TGTGCCAGCTCACCGGGCCGGGACAGGAAAAACATTCAGTACTTC. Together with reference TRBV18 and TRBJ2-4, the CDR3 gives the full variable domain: NAGVMQNPRHLVRRRGQEARLRCSPMKGHSHVYWYRQLPEEGLKFMVYLQKENIIDESGMPKERFSAEFPKEGPSILRIQQVVRGDSAAYFCASSPGRDRKNIQYFGAGTRLSVL.

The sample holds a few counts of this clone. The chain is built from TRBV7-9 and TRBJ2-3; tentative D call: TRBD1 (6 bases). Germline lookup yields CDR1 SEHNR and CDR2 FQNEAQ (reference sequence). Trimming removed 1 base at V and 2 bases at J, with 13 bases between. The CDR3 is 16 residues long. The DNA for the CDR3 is TGTGCCAGCAGCTTAGGGATTGCAGGGGTCACAGATACGCAGTATTTT. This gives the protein CASSLGIAGVTDTQYF.

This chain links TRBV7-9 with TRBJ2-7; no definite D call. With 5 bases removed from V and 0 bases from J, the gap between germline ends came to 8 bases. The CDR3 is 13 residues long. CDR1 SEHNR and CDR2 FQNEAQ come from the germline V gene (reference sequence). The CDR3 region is CASSPGNSYEQYF. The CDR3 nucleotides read TGTGCCAGCAGCCCAGGAAACTCCTACGAGCAGTACTTC.

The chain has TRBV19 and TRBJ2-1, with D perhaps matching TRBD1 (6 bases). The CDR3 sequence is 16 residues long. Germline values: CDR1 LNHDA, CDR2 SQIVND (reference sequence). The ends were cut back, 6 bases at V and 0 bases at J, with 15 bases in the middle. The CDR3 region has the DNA TGTGCCAGTAGAAGACAGGTTGGGAGCTCCTACAATGAGCAGTTCTTC. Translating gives CASRRQVGSSYNEQFF.

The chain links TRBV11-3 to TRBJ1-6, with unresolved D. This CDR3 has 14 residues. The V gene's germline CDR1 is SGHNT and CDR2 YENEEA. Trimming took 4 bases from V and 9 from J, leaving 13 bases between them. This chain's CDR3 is CASSSSGVSSPLHF. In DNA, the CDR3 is TGTGCCAGCAGCTCCTCCGGAGTGAGTTCACCCCTCCACTTT.

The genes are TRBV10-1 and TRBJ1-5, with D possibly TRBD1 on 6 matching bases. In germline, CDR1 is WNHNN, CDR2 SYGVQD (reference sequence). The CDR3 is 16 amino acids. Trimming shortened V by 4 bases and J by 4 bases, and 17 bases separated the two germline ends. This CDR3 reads CASSGGSRDINQPQHF. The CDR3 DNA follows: TGCGCCAGCAGTGGGGGGTCCCGGGACATAAATCAGCCCCAGCATTTT.

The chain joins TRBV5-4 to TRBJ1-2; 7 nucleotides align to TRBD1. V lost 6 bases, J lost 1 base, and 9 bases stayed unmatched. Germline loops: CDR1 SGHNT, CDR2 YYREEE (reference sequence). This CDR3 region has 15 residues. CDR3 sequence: CASKTETGFNYGYTF. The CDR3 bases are TGTGCCAGCAAAACAGAGACAGGGTTTAACTATGGCTACACCTTC.